The next 31 T cell receptor beta chains were all read from a single sample in a study of cytomegalovirus exposure and HLA in healthy donors. Use of 60 Vbeta and 13 Jbeta primers characterized the PCR. Assay used: immunoSEQ multiplex PCR; TCRdb lists only in-frame clones, some missing. In all, the sample yields 100,000 to 150,000 clones. Sample: PBMCs. The receptor source for this set is a man younger than 45 in good health and CMV-seronegative.

The chain carries TRBV5-1 and TRBJ2-3; D uncertain. The CDR3 has 13 residues. V dropped 0 bases and J dropped 4 bases, with 6 bases sitting between them. Looked up from germline, CDR1 is SGHRS and CDR2 is YFSETQ. CDR3 bases: TGCGCCAGCAGCTTGGTGCAGGCAGATACGCAGTATTTT. It encodes CASSLVQADTQYF.

The chain uses TRBV6-5 and TRBJ1-1; TRBD1 matches at 11 bases. Germline-derived CDR1 and CDR2 are MNHEY and SVGAGI. The length of the CDR3 is 15 residues. Trimming removed 3 bases from V and 5 bases from J; junction bases left unmatched: 5. The CDR3 loop reads CASSYHGTGGTEAFF. In DNA, the CDR3 is TGTGCCAGCAGTTATCACGGGACAGGGGGGACTGAAGCTTTCTTT.

The chain links TRBV7-8 to TRBJ2-7; perhaps TRBD1 as D (5 bases). This CDR3 contains 15 residues. V lost 1 base and J 3 bases, leaving 13 bases between the germline ends. Per germline, CDR1 SGHVS and CDR2 FQNEAQ. CDR3 sequence reads: CASSLESAGIYEQYF. CDR3 coding DNA: TGTGCCAGCAGCTTAGAGTCGGCAGGGATCTACGAGCAGTACTTC.

The chain uses TRBV9 and TRBJ2-1; D perhaps matches TRBD2 (6 bases). The CDR3 is 17 amino acids. V lost 0 bases and J 2 bases, leaving 15 bases between the germline ends. Per the germline V gene, CDR1 is SGDLS and CDR2 is YYNGEE. The CDR3 nucleotides read TGTGCCAGCAGCGTAGGCCTTGGTAGCGGAACCTACAATGAGCAGTTCTTC. This codes for CASSVGLGSGTYNEQFF.

The chain couples TRBV19 to TRBJ2-3, with D unclear. The V gene lost 5 bases and the J gene lost 2 bases, with 11 bases spanning the gap. In germline, CDR1 is LNHDA, CDR2 SQIVND (reference sequence). CDR3 length equals 14 residues. CDR3 sequence reads: CASSSLGYTDTQYF. As DNA, the CDR3 is TGTGCCAGTAGTTCCTTGGGCTACACAGATACGCAGTATTTT.

The CDR3 sequence is CASSLREETYEQYF. Written as DNA, the CDR3 is TGCGCCAGCAGCCTCCGGGAGGAGACCTACGAGCAGTACTTC. The gene calls are TRBV4-1 and TRBJ2-5; 7 bases are a match to TRBD2. The J call may not be correct, given that the DNA end is closer to TRBJ2-7. The germline V gene has CDR1 MGHRA and CDR2 YSYEKL. CDR3 size: 14 residues.

CDR3 DNA: TGTGCCATCAGTTTTACAGGGGAATTAGGCTACACCTTC. Translated: CAISFTGELGYTF. The chain couples TRBV10-3 to TRBJ1-2, with 7 nucleotides matching TRBD1. This CDR3 is built from 13 residues. Germline trimming cut 5 bases from V and 8 bases from J; bases unmatched to any gene: 8. Germline V gene sequence: CDR1 ENHRY, CDR2 SYGVKD.

This chain uses TRBV5-1 with TRBJ2-1; TRBD2 matches at 10 bases. Trimming cost V 4 bases and J 7 bases; bases outside gene matches: 8. The germline CDR1 and CDR2 sequences are SGHRS and YFSETQ. CDR3 length: 15 residues. The CDR3 DNA follows: TGCGCCAGCAGCGTGCTAGCGGGAGATGGAAATGAGCAGTTCTTC. Translation gives CASSVLAGDGNEQFF.

As for this clone: This same CDR3 is encoded by further DNA sequences in the sample. CDR3 nucleotides: TGCAGCGTTGAAGACCGATTAGCGGGAGGACCATACGAGCAGTACTTC. Protein: CSVEDRLAGGPYEQYF. The chain employs TRBV29-1 and TRBJ2-7; 10 nucleotides agree with TRBD2. Germline CDR1 is SQVTM and CDR2 is ANQGSEA. The CDR3 has 16 residues. The junction had 9 bases not matched to a gene; V was cut back by 0 bases and J by 4 bases.

This sequence joins TRBV6-5 and TRBJ2-1; TRBD2 agrees at 10 bases. Germline CDR1 is MNHEY and CDR2 is SVGAGI. The CDR3 length is 14 residues. The V and J ends lost 6 bases and 10 bases, in that order; junction bases with no gene match: 9. The CDR3 loop is CASSPAGGREEQFF. Written as DNA, the CDR3 is TGTGCCAGCAGCCCAGCGGGAGGGAGGGAAGAGCAGTTCTTC.

The gene calls are TRBV7-9 and TRBJ2-1; D ambiguous. CDR3 length: 14 residues. Germline-derived CDR1 and CDR2 are SEHNR and FQNEAQ (reference sequence). The V gene lost 5 bases and the J gene lost 7 bases, with 15 bases spanning the gap. As DNA, the CDR3 is TGTGCCAGCAGCGACCTCCTGCGGCCGAATGAGCAGTTCTTC. Translating gives CASSDLLRPNEQFF.

This sequence joins TRBV18 and TRBJ1-2, with a tentative D call TRBD1 (5 bases). The ends were cut back, 4 bases at V and 4 bases at J, with 22 bases in the middle. The CDR3 has 17 amino acids. In germline, CDR1 is KGHSH, CDR2 LQKENI. The CDR3 sequence is CASSLKIQGALPYGYTF. The DNA for the CDR3 is TGTGCCAGCTCACTGAAAATCCAAGGGGCGCTGCCCTATGGCTACACCTTC.

V is TRBV7-3 and J is TRBJ2-3; 9 nucleotides match TRBD1. The CDR3 length is 14 residues. The trim removed 4 bases at V and 4 bases at J, leaving 3 bases unmatched. Per germline, CDR1 SGHTA and CDR2 FQGTGA. The CDR3 sequence is CASSSTGGADTQYF. The CDR3 nucleotides are TGTGCCAGCAGCTCGACAGGGGGTGCAGATACGCAGTATTTT.

This chain joins TRBV9 and TRBJ2-5; D is uncertain. Deletions cut 3 bases from V and 1 base from J, with 13 bases between. Germline CDR1 SGDLS, CDR2 YYNGEE. The CDR3 is made up of 15 amino acids. The CDR3 spells CASSALAVPQETQYF. In DNA form, the CDR3 reads TGTGCCAGCAGCGCCTTAGCCGTCCCCCAAGAGACCCAGTACTTC. Full variable domain (missing parts from reference TRBV9 and TRBJ2-5): DSGVTQTPKHLITATGQRVTLRCSPRSGDLSVYWYQQSLDQGLQFLIQYYNGEERAKGNILERFSAQQFPDLHSELNLSSLELGDSALYFCASSALAVPQETQYFGPGTRLLVL.

The chain combines TRBV7-8 with TRBJ2-5; 9 bases are shared with TRBD1. The last part of the DNA fits TRBJ2-7 better; the J call may be wrong. Germline values: CDR1 SGHVS, CDR2 FQNEAQ. The CDR3 covers 15 residues. This chain's CDR3 is CASSPWDRESYEQYF. The CDR3 nucleotides are TGTGCCAGCAGCCCCTGGGACAGGGAATCCTACGAGCAGTACTTC.

The chain has TRBV11-2 and TRBJ2-3, with 13 bases fitting TRBD2. Germline V lookup: CDR1 SGHAT, CDR2 FQNNGV. Unmatched junction bases numbered 6, after V lost 5 bases and J lost 4 bases. The CDR3 spans 16 residues. The DNA for the CDR3 is TGTGCCAGCAGCCAAGGACTAGCGGGAGTGGCAGATACGCAGTATTTT. Its translation is CASSQGLAGVADTQYF.

The CDR3 region is CASSLTSYQETQYF. The CDR3, as DNA: TGTGCCAGCAGCTTGACTAGCTACCAAGAGACCCAGTACTTC. The chain carries TRBV7-2 and TRBJ2-5, with 7 bases that match TRBD2. CDR1 and CDR2 (germline): SGHTA, FQGNSA. The J segment lost 0 bases and the V segment lost 3 bases, leaving 1 base of the junction unmatched. This CDR3 is built from 14 residues.

The rearrangement uses TRBV29-1 and TRBJ2-1, with TRBD1 identical over 9 bases. The germline CDR1 and CDR2 sequences are SQVTM and ANQGSEA. The CDR3 covers 16 residues. V dropped 5 bases and J dropped 1; count of bases not matched to a gene: 9. CDR3 protein: CSVRTGEEGSYNEQFF. DNA of the CDR3: TGCAGCGTTCGGACAGGGGAAGAAGGGTCCTACAATGAGCAGTTCTTC.

The rearrangement links TRBV5-4 to TRBJ2-3, with D uncertain. The CDR3 length is 13 residues. Germline-derived CDR1 and CDR2 are SGHNT and YYREEE (reference sequence). The ends were cut back, 3 bases at V and 2 bases at J, with 7 bases in the middle. CDR3 bases: TGTGCCAGCAGCTGGAGTCCCACAGATACGCAGTATTTT. Protein: CASSWSPTDTQYF.

This sequence joins TRBV5-4 and TRBJ2-5; the D gene is possibly TRBD2 (7 bases). This CDR3 has 15 amino acids. Germline V CDR1 and CDR2: SGHNT, YYREEE (reference sequence). Trimming stripped 6 bases from V and 1 base from J, with 16 bases between. The CDR3 DNA reads TGTGCCAGCACCTGGGGGGGCCGGAGCCAAGAGACCCAGTACTTC. Amino acid sequence: CASTWGGRSQETQYF.

The rearrangement uses TRBV2 and TRBJ2-1; D perhaps matches TRBD2 (5 bases). The CDR3 length is 15 residues. V was trimmed by 8 bases and J by 6 bases, leaving 20 bases between them. Germline-derived CDR1 and CDR2 are SNHLY and FYNNEI. CDR3 coding DNA: TGTGCCAGCCGCCAGAACAGTTTAGGGAGCAATGAGCAGTTCTTC. Protein product: CASRQNSLGSNEQFF. Combining the CDR3 with reference TRBV2 and TRBJ2-1 gives the whole variable domain EPEVTQTPSHQVTQMGQEVILRCVPISNHLYFYWYRQILGQKVEFLVSFYNNEISEKSEIFDDQFSVERPDGSNFTLKIRSTKLEDSAMYFCASRQNSLGSNEQFFGPGTRLTVL.

This chain joins TRBV6-5 and TRBJ1-1; the D is unclear. Trimming took off 2 bases at V and 4 bases at J, with 8 bases between the two ends. This CDR3 contains 13 residues. Per the germline V gene, CDR1 is MNHEY and CDR2 is SVGAGI. CDR3 in DNA: TGTGCCAGCAGTTACGGGGAGACCACTGAAGCTTTCTTT. Translation gives CASSYGETTEAFF.

The chain is built from TRBV7-9 and TRBJ2-5; TRBD2 agrees at 8 bases. The germline V gene encodes CDR1 SEHNR and CDR2 FQNEAQ (reference sequence). CDR3 size: 12 residues. After removal of 5 bases from V and 14 bases from J, the junction contained 10 bases not matched to a gene. The CDR3, as DNA: TGTGCCAGCAGCCAGCCATCCGGGACTAGTTACTTC. Its protein product is CASSQPSGTSYF.

The chain carries TRBV6-5 and TRBJ2-2; 10 positions agree with TRBD1. CDR3 length equals 15 residues. Trimming at V came to 5 bases and at J to 3 bases, leaving 3 bases not matched to a gene. CDR1 MNHEY and CDR2 SVGAGI come from the germline V gene. CDR3 sequence reads: CASSTGTGDTGELFF. CDR3 nucleotides: TGTGCCAGCAGTACCGGGACAGGGGACACCGGGGAGCTGTTTTTT.

J is TRBJ1-1 and V is TRBV27; TRBD1 aligns across 8 bases. Germline V gene lookup returns CDR1 MNHEY and CDR2 SMNVEV (reference sequence). J lost 8 bases, V lost 6 bases, and 8 bases had no gene match. This CDR3 region has 13 residues. This CDR3 reads CASSLDWDREAFF. The CDR3 region has the DNA TGTGCCAGCAGCCTGGACTGGGACAGGGAAGCTTTCTTT.

This chain links TRBV6-5 with TRBJ1-6; TRBD1 might be the D (6 bases). Per germline, CDR1 MNHEY and CDR2 SVGAGI. The V and J ends lost 6 bases and 9 bases respectively, with 18 bases between them. This CDR3 is built from 15 residues. Here the CDR3 reads CASSDRDIIFSPLHF. The CDR3 DNA sequence: TGTGCCAGCAGCGACCGGGACATAATTTTTTCACCCCTCCACTTT.

The chain has TRBV7-8 and TRBJ1-1, with D possibly TRBD1 on 6 matching bases. CDR3 length: 15 amino acids. Germline V CDR1 and CDR2: SGHVS, FQNEAQ. V was pared by 4 bases and J by 4 bases, with 16 bases between. CDR3 nucleotides: TGTGCCAGCAGCTCCGAGGGGGGGCATGTCACTGAAGCTTTCTTT. Its translation is CASSSEGGHVTEAFF.

The rearrangement joins TRBV28 to TRBJ1-2; no clear D. Germline values: CDR1 MDHEN, CDR2 SYDVKM. Trimming cost V 1 base and J 4 bases, with 16 bases left between them. The length of the CDR3 is 16 residues. The CDR3: CASSLSIGTFGYGYTF. CDR3 DNA: TGTGCCAGCAGTTTATCGATTGGTACCTTCGGCTATGGCTACACCTTC.

The rearrangement joins TRBV10-3 to TRBJ1-3, with TRBD1 matching over 9 bases. CDR1 and CDR2 (germline): ENHRY, SYGVKD. There are 15 residues in the CDR3. The ends lost 7 bases at V and 2 bases at J; junction bases unmatched: 6. CDR3 DNA: TGTGCCATCACTGAAGGACAGGGGACTGGAAACACCATATATTTT. As protein: CAITEGQGTGNTIYF.

This chain links TRBV28 with TRBJ2-1; 7 bases align to TRBD2. With V trimmed by 3 bases and J by 7 bases, 6 bases remained unmatched. Per germline, CDR1 MDHEN and CDR2 SYDVKM. CDR3 length: 14 amino acids. Here the CDR3 reads CASSFLRERNEQFF. The CDR3 DNA reads TGTGCCAGCAGTTTCTTGCGGGAGCGGAATGAGCAGTTCTTC.

The chain uses TRBV4-3 and TRBJ1-4; 8 nucleotides align to TRBD1. Germline CDR1 and CDR2: LGHNA and YSLEER. The CDR3 sequence is 15 residues long. Trimming cost V 2 bases and J 3 bases; bases outside gene matches: 2. CDR3 loop: CASSQNRGSNEKLFF. In DNA, the CDR3 is TGCGCCAGCAGCCAAAACAGGGGGTCTAATGAAAAACTGTTTTTT.